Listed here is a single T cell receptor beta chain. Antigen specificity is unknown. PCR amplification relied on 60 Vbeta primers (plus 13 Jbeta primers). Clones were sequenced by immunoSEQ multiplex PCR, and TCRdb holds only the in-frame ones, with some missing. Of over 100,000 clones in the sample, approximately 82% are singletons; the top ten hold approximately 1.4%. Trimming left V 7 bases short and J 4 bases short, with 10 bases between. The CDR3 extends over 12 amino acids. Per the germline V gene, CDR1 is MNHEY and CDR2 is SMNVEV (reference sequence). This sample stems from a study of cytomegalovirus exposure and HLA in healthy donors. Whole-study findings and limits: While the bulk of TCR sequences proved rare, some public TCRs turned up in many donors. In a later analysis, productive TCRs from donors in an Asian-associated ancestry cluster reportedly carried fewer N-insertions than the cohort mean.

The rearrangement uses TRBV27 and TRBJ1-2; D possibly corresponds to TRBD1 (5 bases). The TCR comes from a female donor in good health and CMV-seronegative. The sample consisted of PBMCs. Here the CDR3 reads CASKQVGYGYTF. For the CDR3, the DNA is TGTGCCAGCAAACAGGTGGGCTATGGCTACACCTTC.